These 27 T cell receptor beta chains were sequenced from one sample in a study of shared clonotypes between healthy human individuals. This table comes from immunoSEQ multiplex PCR, and its TCRdb copy is limited to in-frame clones, with some not included. The data hold some 790,000 clones, with around 70% observed a single time. The source material was memory CD4+ T cells sorted from blood. Stated subset: CD45RA-negative fraction. The receptors originated from a woman under 40 in good health.

As DNA, the CDR3 is TGCGCCAGCAGCCAAGGTGGGGCAGCGACCTACGAGCAGTACTTC. Residues: CASSQGGAATYEQYF. The rearrangement uses TRBV4-1 and TRBJ2-5; possible D gene TRBD1, 5 bases. The J call is in doubt because the DNA end fits TRBJ2-7 better. This CDR3 is built from 15 residues. Germline V gene lookup returns CDR1 MGHRA and CDR2 YSYEKL.

CDR3: CASSGGSAYNEQFF. The CDR3 nucleotides read TGTGCCAGCAGTGGAGGTTCAGCCTACAATGAGCAGTTCTTC. V gene TRBV6-6 combines with J gene TRBJ2-1, with D tentatively TRBD2 (5 bases). Germline-derived CDR1 and CDR2 are MNHNY and SVGAGI (reference sequence). There are 14 residues in the CDR3. V lost 5 bases and J 2 bases, leaving 10 bases between the germline ends.

This chain uses TRBV27 with TRBJ1-2, with D unresolved. V lost 4 bases, J lost 0 bases, and 12 bases lay in between. The CDR3 has 15 amino acids. CDR1 is MNHEY, CDR2 SMNVEV, per germline (reference sequence). CDR3 DNA: TGTGCCAGCAGTTCCCAGGCTAGAGCTAACTATGGCTACACCTTC. It specifies CASSSQARANYGYTF.

This sequence joins TRBV10-3 and TRBJ2-5; D perhaps matches TRBD2 (5 bases). V lost 2 bases and J lost 5, with 12 bases in between. CDR1 and CDR2 from the germline V gene are ENHRY and SYGVKD. The CDR3 loop spans 14 amino acids. The DNA of the CDR3 is TGTGCCATCAGTGAGCGGGAATTGCAGGAGACCCAGTACTTC. Protein product: CAISERELQETQYF.

The chain carries TRBV5-6 and TRBJ2-4; 9 nucleotides align to TRBD1. Germline trimming cut 3 bases from V and 7 bases from J; bases unmatched to any gene: 8. The CDR3 has 15 residues. Germline loops: CDR1 SGHDT, CDR2 YYEEEE. CDR3 bases: TGTGCCAGCAGCTATAGGACAGGGACAGGGAACATTCAGTACTTC. Its protein product is CASSYRTGTGNIQYF.

This clone occurred once. The chain couples TRBV5-4 to TRBJ2-1, with no clear D. The CDR3 totals 17 residues. Trimming removed 0 bases at V and 0 bases at J, with 13 bases between. CDR1 and CDR2 from the germline V gene are SGHNT and YYREEE (reference sequence). The CDR3 here is CASSLVLGLSSYNEQFF. The CDR3 DNA reads as TGTGCCAGCAGCTTGGTCCTCGGTCTGAGCTCCTACAATGAGCAGTTCTTC.

The CDR3, as DNA: TGTGCCAGCAGCCGGAGTGGTGGCACAGATACGCAGTATTTT. Its protein product is CASSRSGGTDTQYF. V is TRBV28 and J is TRBJ2-3; D is unclear. The V end lost 6 bases, the J end lost 1 base, and 11 bases lay between the germline ends. The CDR3 consists of 14 residues. Germline V CDR1 and CDR2: MDHEN, SYDVKM.

This chain uses TRBV19 with TRBJ2-7; TRBD1 aligns across 8 bases. CDR3 length: 14 amino acids. Germline trimming cut 8 bases from V and 4 bases from J; bases unmatched to any gene: 10. Germline CDR1 is LNHDA and CDR2 is SQIVND (reference sequence). CDR3 nucleotides: TGTGCCAGTTCGGGACAGGCGGTCGGGTACGAGCAGTACTTC. This translates into CASSGQAVGYEQYF.

The chain couples TRBV14 to TRBJ2-3; D unresolved. CDR1 and CDR2 (germline): SGHDN, FVKESK. CDR3 size: 14 residues. V was pared by 1 base and J by 6 bases, with 11 bases between. The DNA of the CDR3 is TGTGCCAGCAGCCAAGGAAACGGTCCGGATACGCAGTATTTT. It encodes CASSQGNGPDTQYF.

V usage is TRBV19 and J usage is TRBJ2-3, with D hard to call. Per germline, CDR1 LNHDA and CDR2 SQIVND (reference sequence). Trimming left V 5 bases short and J 4 bases short, with 13 bases between. The CDR3 consists of 14 residues. CDR3: CASSDKIGPDTQYF. Here the CDR3 DNA reads TGTGCCAGTAGTGACAAGATAGGGCCAGATACGCAGTATTTT.

The rearrangement links TRBV2 to TRBJ2-5; D gene unclear. CDR3 size: 14 residues. Germline V lookup: CDR1 SNHLY, CDR2 FYNNEI. V was cut by 8 bases and J by 2 bases, with 15 bases left in between. CDR3 sequence: CASGLSLWQETQYF. CDR3 in DNA: TGTGCCAGCGGCTTAAGCCTCTGGCAAGAGACCCAGTACTTC.

The V gene is TRBV12-5, the J gene TRBJ2-7; a weak D match, TRBD2 (5 bases). The germline CDR1 and CDR2 sequences are LGHNT and FRNRAP. The CDR3 has 13 amino acids. The V and J ends lost 3 bases and 6 bases respectively, with 12 bases between them. CDR3 bases: TGTGCTAGTGGTTTCGGAGGACGCGGCGAGCAGTACTTC. Translation: CASGFGGRGEQYF.

The chain couples TRBV5-5 to TRBJ2-5; TRBD2 matches 8 bases. Unmatched junction bases numbered 13, after V lost 1 base and J lost 5 bases. Germline V lookup: CDR1 SGHKS, CDR2 YYEKEE (reference sequence). This CDR3 has 17 amino acids. The CDR3, as DNA: TGTGCCAGCAGCTTGACACTAGCGGCCCCTGGAGGGGAGACCCAGTACTTC. This sequence encodes CASSLTLAAPGGETQYF.

V usage is TRBV6-1 and J usage is TRBJ1-5, with 8 bases aligning to TRBD1. The V and J ends lost 5 bases and 7 bases, in that order; junction bases with no gene match: 7. This CDR3 has 14 residues. Germline V gene sequence: CDR1 MNHNS, CDR2 SASEGT. As DNA, the CDR3 is TGTGCCAGCAGTTGGACAGGGTCGAGGCAGCCCCAGCATTTT. It codes for CASSWTGSRQPQHF.

This clone has just a few counts. This chain connects TRBV19 to TRBJ2-3; D is ambiguous. The CDR3 consists of 12 residues. The germline CDR1 and CDR2 sequences are LNHDA and SQIVND (reference sequence). The V and J ends lost 4 bases and 7 bases respectively, with 9 bases between them. The CDR3 sequence is CASSSSIYTQYF. In nucleotides, the CDR3 is TGTGCCAGTAGTAGTTCTATATATACGCAGTATTTT.

The chain has TRBV6-6 and TRBJ1-1, with D unresolved. The germline gives CDR1 MNHNY, CDR2 SVGAGI (reference sequence). Trimming left V 6 bases short and J 3 bases short, with 8 bases between. The CDR3 runs to 12 residues. The CDR3: CASRYGDTEAFF. DNA for the CDR3: TGTGCCAGCAGGTACGGGGACACTGAAGCTTTCTTT.

This chain connects TRBV28 to TRBJ2-2; D not resolved. CDR1 and CDR2 (germline): MDHEN, SYDVKM. Trimming took off 2 bases at V and 7 bases at J, with 8 bases between the two ends. The CDR3 runs 13 residues. CDR3 in DNA: TGTGCCAGCAGTTTACATCTTGGCGGGGAGCTGTTTTTT. This codes for CASSLHLGGELFF.

CDR3 DNA sequence: TGTGCCAGCAGTGGGGACAGGGGGCTCGAGCAGTACTTC. Its translation: CASSGDRGLEQYF. The chain combines TRBV6-5 with TRBJ2-7; 12 nucleotides line up with TRBD1. V dropped 5 bases and J dropped 6; count of bases not matched to a gene: 2. Germline V gene data show CDR1 as MNHEY and CDR2 as SVGAGI. The CDR3 is 13 residues long.

Regarding this clone: This may arise from a read error, as a much more abundant clone is one base away. Other DNA variants within this sample encode the same CDR3. V and J are TRBV2 and TRBJ2-7; D remains unclear. There are 11 residues in the CDR3. Germline V gene sequence: CDR1 SNHLY, CDR2 FYNNEI. Trimming stripped 7 bases from V and 1 base from J, with 5 bases between. This CDR3 reads CASTRSYEQYF. CDR3 bases: TGTGCCAGCACCCGGTCCTACGAGCAGTACTTC. Full variable domain (missing parts from reference TRBV2 and TRBJ2-7): EPEVTQTPSHQVTQMGQEVILRCVPISNHLYFYWYRQILGQKVEFLVSFYNNEISEKSEIFDDQFSVERPDGSNFTLKIRSTKLEDSAMYFCASTRSYEQYFGPGTRLTVT.

A single count supports this clone. This chain connects TRBV27 to TRBJ1-2; perhaps TRBD1 as D (5 bases). This CDR3 has 13 residues. The V end lost 6 bases, the J end lost 0 bases, and 8 bases lay between the germline ends. Germline V gives CDR1 MNHEY, CDR2 SMNVEV (reference sequence). The CDR3 is CASRDTSNYGYTF. The CDR3 DNA follows: TGTGCCAGCAGGGACACATCTAACTATGGCTACACCTTC.

The chain employs TRBV14 and TRBJ2-5, with TRBD2 matching over 10 bases. The CDR3 is made up of 17 amino acids. The junction had 11 bases not matched to a gene; V was cut back by 4 bases and J by 3 bases. Germline V gene sequence: CDR1 SGHDN, CDR2 FVKESK. CDR3 nucleotides: TGTGCCAGCAGCCCTTTAAGGTTCCTAGCGGGAGAAGAGACCCAGTACTTC. This encodes CASSPLRFLAGEETQYF.

The sample holds one count of this clone. The chain recombines TRBV11-2 with TRBJ1-2; possibly TRBD1 for D (5 bases). Looked up from germline, CDR1 is SGHAT and CDR2 is FQNNGV. This CDR3 is 14 amino acids long. V lost 5 bases and J lost 4, with 14 bases in between. The DNA of the CDR3 is TGTGCCAGCAGCAAACAACAGGAAAGCTATGGCTACACCTTC. This encodes CASSKQQESYGYTF.

J is TRBJ1-4 and V is TRBV28; the D is unclear. The CDR3 runs to 12 residues. V was pared by 5 bases and J by 5 bases, with 6 bases between. Per germline, CDR1 MDHEN and CDR2 SYDVKM. DNA for the CDR3: TGTGCCAGCAGTCCATGGAATGAAAAACTGTTTTTT. This sequence encodes CASSPWNEKLFF.

This chain joins TRBV5-1 and TRBJ2-3; 7 nucleotides line up with TRBD1. The CDR3 length is 12 residues. V lost 4 bases, J lost 6 bases, and 2 bases stayed unmatched. Germline V CDR1 and CDR2: SGHRS, YFSETQ. The CDR3 coding sequence is TGCGCCAGCAGCAGGGGGCTGGATACGCAGTATTTT. Protein sequence: CASSRGLDTQYF.

Notes on this clone: This sample also contains other DNA sequences that code for the same CDR3. The CDR3 bases are TGCGCCAGCAGCTTGCGAGAAAACTATGGCTACACCTTC. This gives the protein CASSLRENYGYTF. The chain couples TRBV5-1 to TRBJ1-2; D uncertain. The V end was cut by 1 base, the J end by 2 bases, with 6 bases between. Per the germline V gene, CDR1 is SGHRS and CDR2 is YFSETQ. The CDR3 is 13 residues long.

On this clone itself: The junction and the germline gene differ at one end; a read error may be behind it. J is TRBJ2-5 and V is TRBV4-1; D may be TRBD1 (6 bases). Germline V CDR1 and CDR2: MGHRA, YSYEKL. This CDR3 is 14 amino acids long. CDR3 region: CASSPGEEYETQYF. For the CDR3, the DNA is TGTGCCAGCAGCCCAGGGGAAGAATATGAGACCCAGTACTTC.

There are a few counts of this clone. The chain joins TRBV9 to TRBJ2-3; D not resolved. CDR3 length: 15 amino acids. Germline CDR1 reads SGDLS; CDR2 reads YYNGEE. V gave up 2 bases and J gave up 2 bases, with 12 bases separating them. The CDR3 sequence: CASSVLGRFTDTQYF. The DNA for the CDR3 is TGTGCCAGCAGCGTTTTGGGCAGGTTCACAGATACGCAGTATTTT.